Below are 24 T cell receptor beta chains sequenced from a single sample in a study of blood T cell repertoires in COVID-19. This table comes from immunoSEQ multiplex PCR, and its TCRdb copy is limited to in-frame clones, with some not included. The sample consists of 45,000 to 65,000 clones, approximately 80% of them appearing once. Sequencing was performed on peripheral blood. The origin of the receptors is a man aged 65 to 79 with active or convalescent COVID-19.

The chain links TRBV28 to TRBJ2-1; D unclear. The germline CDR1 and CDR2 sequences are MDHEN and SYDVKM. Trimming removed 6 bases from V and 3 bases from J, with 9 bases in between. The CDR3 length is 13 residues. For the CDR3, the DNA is TGTGCCAGCAGGACTGCTCTCTACAATGAGCAGTTCTTC. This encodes CASRTALYNEQFF.

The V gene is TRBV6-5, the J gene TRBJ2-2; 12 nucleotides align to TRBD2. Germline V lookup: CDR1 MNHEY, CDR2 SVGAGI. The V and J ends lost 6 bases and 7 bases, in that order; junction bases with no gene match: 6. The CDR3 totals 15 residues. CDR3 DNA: TGTGCCAGCAGCATACTAGCGGGGGGAGGCGGGGAGCTGTTTTTT. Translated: CASSILAGGGGELFF.

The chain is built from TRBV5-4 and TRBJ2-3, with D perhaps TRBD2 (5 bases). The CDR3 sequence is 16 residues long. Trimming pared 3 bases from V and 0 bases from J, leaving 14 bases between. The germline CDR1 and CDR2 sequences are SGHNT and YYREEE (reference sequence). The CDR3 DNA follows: TGTGCCAGCAGCTCCGGACTTGACTCTAGCACAGATACGCAGTATTTT. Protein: CASSSGLDSSTDTQYF.

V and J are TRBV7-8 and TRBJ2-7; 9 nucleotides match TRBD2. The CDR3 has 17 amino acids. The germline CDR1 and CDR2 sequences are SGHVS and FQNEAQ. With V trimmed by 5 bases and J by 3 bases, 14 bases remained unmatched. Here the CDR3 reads CASSTLNILAGYYEQYF. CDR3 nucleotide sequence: TGTGCCAGCAGCACGCTTAATATTCTAGCGGGATACTACGAGCAGTACTTC.

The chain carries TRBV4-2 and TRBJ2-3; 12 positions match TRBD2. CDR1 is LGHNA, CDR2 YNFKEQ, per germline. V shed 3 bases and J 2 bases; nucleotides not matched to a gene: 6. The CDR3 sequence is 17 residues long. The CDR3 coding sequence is TGTGCCAGCAGCCATGAGACTAGCGGGGGATTCACAGATACGCAGTATTTT. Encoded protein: CASSHETSGGFTDTQYF.

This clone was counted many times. The CDR3 DNA sequence: TGTGCCAGCAGCTTATATGCAGGTCCGGTCGAGCAGTACTTC. Translated, it gives CASSLYAGPVEQYF. The V gene is TRBV7-9, the J gene TRBJ2-7, with D unclear. CDR3 size: 14 residues. The V gene lost 2 bases and the J gene lost 6 bases, with 14 bases spanning the gap. The germline V gene encodes CDR1 SEHNR and CDR2 FQNEAQ (reference sequence).

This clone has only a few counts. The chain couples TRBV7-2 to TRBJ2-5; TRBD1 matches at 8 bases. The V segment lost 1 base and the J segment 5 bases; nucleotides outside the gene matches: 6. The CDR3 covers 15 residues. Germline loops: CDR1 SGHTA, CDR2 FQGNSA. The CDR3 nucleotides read TGTGCCAGCAGCTTAGGACAGGGGAAGGAGGAGACCCAGTACTTC. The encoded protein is CASSLGQGKEETQYF.

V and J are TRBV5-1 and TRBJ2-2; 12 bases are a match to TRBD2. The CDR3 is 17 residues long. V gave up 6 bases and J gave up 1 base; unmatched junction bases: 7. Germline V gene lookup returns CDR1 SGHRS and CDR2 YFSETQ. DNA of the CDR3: TGCGCCAGCACCTACGGACTAGCGGGACGGAACACCGGGGAGCTGTTTTTT. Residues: CASTYGLAGRNTGELFF.

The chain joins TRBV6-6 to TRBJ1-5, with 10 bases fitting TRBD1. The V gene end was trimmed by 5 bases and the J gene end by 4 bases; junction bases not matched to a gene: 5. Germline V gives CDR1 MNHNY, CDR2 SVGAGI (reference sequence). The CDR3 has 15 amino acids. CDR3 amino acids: CASSRQGARNQPQHF. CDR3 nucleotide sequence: TGTGCCAGCAGTCGACAGGGGGCGAGGAATCAGCCCCAGCATTTT.

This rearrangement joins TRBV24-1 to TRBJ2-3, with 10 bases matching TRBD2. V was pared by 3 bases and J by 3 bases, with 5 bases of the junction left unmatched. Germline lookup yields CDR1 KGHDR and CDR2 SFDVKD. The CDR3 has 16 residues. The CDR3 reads CATSDPAAGGTDTQYF. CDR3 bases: TGTGCCACCAGTGATCCGGCAGCGGGAGGGACAGATACGCAGTATTTT.

The CDR3 sequence is CASSHPGQRHSNGYTF. The DNA of the CDR3 is TGTGCCAGCAGTCACCCGGGACAGAGACATAGTAATGGCTACACCTTC. The J gene is TRBJ1-2, the V gene TRBV28, with 7 bases matching TRBD1. CDR1 is MDHEN and CDR2 is SYDVKM in the germline V gene. This CDR3 comprises 16 residues. Germline trimming cut 5 bases from V and 6 bases from J; bases unmatched to any gene: 15.

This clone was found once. In nucleotides, the CDR3 is TGTGCCAGCAGCTTGGTAGGAGATGGAAACACCATATATTTT. Its translation is CASSLVGDGNTIYF. This chain uses TRBV5-4 with TRBJ1-3; D gene unclear. The length of the CDR3 is 14 residues. Germline V CDR1 and CDR2: SGHNT, YYREEE (reference sequence). The V end was cut by 0 bases, the J end by 3 bases, with 7 bases between.

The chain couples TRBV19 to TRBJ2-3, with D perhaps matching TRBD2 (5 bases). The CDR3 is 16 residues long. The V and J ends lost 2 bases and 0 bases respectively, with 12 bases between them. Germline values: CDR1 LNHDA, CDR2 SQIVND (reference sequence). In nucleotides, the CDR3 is TGTGCCAGTAGTATACTCGGGGTGTATAGCACAGATACGCAGTATTTT. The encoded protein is CASSILGVYSTDTQYF.

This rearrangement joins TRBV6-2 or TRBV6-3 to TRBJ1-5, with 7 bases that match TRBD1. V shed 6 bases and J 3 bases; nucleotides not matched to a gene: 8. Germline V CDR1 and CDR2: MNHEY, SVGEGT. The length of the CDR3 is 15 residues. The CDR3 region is CASRYHRGDNQPQHF. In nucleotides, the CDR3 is TGTGCCAGCAGATACCACAGGGGTGACAATCAGCCCCAGCATTTT.

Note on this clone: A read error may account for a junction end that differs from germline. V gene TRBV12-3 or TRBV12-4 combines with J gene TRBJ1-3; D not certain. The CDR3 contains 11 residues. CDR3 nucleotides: TGTGCCAGCAGTTTGTACAGATCTGTAGATTTT. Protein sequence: CASSLYRSVDF.

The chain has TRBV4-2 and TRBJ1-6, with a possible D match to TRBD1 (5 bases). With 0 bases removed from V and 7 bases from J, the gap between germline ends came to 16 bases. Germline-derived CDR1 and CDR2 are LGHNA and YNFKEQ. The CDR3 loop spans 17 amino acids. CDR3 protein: CASSQDRGVEGNSPLHF. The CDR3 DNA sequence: TGTGCCAGCAGCCAAGATCGGGGGGTAGAGGGGAATTCACCCCTCCACTTT.

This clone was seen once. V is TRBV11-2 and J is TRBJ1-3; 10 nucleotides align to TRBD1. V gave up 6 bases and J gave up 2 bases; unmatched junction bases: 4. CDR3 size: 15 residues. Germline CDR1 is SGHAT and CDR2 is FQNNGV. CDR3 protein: CASSPDRGPGNTIYF. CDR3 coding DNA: TGTGCCAGCAGTCCAGACAGGGGGCCTGGAAACACCATATATTTT.

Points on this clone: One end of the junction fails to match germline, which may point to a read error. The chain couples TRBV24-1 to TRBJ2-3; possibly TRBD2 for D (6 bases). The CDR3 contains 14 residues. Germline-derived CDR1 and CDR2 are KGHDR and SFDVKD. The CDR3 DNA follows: TGTGCCACCAGTGATTCGGGAGTCACAAATACGCAGTATTTT. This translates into CATSDSGVTNTQYF.

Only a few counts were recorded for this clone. The CDR3 DNA sequence: TGTGCCAGCTCACAAATCTCCGCGGGACCTTCGAACACTGAAGCTTTCTTT. This encodes CASSQISAGPSNTEAFF. This chain uses TRBV18 with TRBJ1-1; maybe TRBD1 (5 bases). Per the germline V gene, CDR1 is KGHSH and CDR2 is LQKENI. The CDR3 runs 17 residues. The ends were cut back, 4 bases at V and 1 base at J, with 19 bases in the middle.

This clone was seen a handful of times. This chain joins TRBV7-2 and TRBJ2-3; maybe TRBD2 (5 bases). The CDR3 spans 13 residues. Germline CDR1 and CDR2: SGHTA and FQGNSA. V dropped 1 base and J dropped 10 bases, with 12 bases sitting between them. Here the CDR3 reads CASSLGRFSAQYF. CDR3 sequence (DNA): TGTGCCAGCAGCTTAGGTCGTTTTAGCGCGCAGTATTTT.

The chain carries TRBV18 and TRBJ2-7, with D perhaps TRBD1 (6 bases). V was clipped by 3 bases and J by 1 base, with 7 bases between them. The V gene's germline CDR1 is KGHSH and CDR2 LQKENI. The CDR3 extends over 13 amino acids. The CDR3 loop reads CASSPGTSYEQYF. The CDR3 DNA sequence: TGTGCCAGCTCACCCGGGACATCCTACGAGCAGTACTTC.

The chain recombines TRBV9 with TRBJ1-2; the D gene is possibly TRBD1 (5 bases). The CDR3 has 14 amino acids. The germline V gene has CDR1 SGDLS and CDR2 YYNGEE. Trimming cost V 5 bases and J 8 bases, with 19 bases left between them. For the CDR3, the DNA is TGTGCCAGCAGTGGTCGAGACTCGGGGGTCGGCTACACCTTC. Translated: CASSGRDSGVGYTF.

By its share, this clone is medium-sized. Written as DNA, the CDR3 is TGCGCCAGCAGCCAAGATTTAGGAGTCTGGGCCTACGAGCAGTACTTC. Translating it yields CASSQDLGVWAYEQYF. The gene calls are TRBV4-3 and TRBJ2-7; unclear D gene. With 0 bases removed from V and 2 bases from J, the gap between germline ends came to 14 bases. Germline assignment: CDR1 LGHNA and CDR2 YSLEER. This CDR3 spans 16 amino acids.

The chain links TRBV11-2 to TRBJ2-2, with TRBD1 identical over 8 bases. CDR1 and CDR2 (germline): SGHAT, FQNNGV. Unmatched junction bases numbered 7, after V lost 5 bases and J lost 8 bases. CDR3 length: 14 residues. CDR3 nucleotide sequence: TGTGCCAGCAGCCGACAGGGGTTATATGGGGAGCTGTTTTTT. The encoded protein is CASSRQGLYGELFF.